This T cell receptor beta chain was identified in a study of T cells in tuberculosis. The study, taken as a whole, reports: The TCR-beta difference was not significant; alpha differences partly reflected length. Using the GMM-specific repertoire gave approximately 89% accuracy versus around 70% with motifs.

A remark on this clone: Antigen: not known.

Tuberculin skin test and IGRA determined adolescents' latent tuberculosis status at entry. Germline CDR1 SGHRS, CDR2 YFSETQ. This CDR3 is 16 amino acids long. V was pared by 0 bases and J by 7 bases, with 7 bases of the junction left unmatched. Data came from immunoSEQ multiplex PCR; TCRdb stores just in-frame clones and leaves some out. The sample lists roughly 34,000 clones; roughly 97% were seen once. Sequencing was performed on PBMCs. V is TRBV5-1 and J is TRBJ2-2; 9 bases are shared with TRBD1. This TCR was recovered from a donor aged 10 to 29 with latent tuberculosis or without tuberculosis infection. CDR3 DNA: TGCGCCAGCAGCTTGGTGTTACAGGGGGCCATCGGGGAGCTGTTTTTT. As protein: CASSLVLQGAIGELFF.